This is a list of T cell receptor beta chains from one sample in a study of blood T cell repertoires in COVID-19. Profiled with immunoSEQ multiplex PCR; TCRdb holds only in-frame clones, not every one. The sample lists 180,000 or so clones; approximately 90% were seen once. Sequencing used peripheral blood. The source is a man aged 18 to 29 with acute or convalescent COVID-19. The CDR3 runs from the conserved cysteine through the conserved F or W. A D gene is named only where the DNA matches it firmly. Clone size is stated in some rows and not others, as once, few, many or a class when expanded.

j_call	cdr3_length	clone_size	v_call	d_call	cdr3_nt	cdr3_aa
TRBJ1-2	13	once	TRBV6-5	TRBD1	TGTGCCAGTTCCATGGACAGGGCCAATGGCTACACCTTC	CASSMDRANGYTF
TRBJ1-6	18	NA	TRBV28	TRBD1	TGTGCCAGCAGTTTGACAGGGGGCCAGGTTACTTATAATTCACCCCTCCACTTT	CASSLTGGQVTYNSPLHF
TRBJ1-1	14	NA	TRBV29-1	NA	TGCAGCGTTGAAATACAGGGTATGAACACTGAAGCTTTCTTT	CSVEIQGMNTEAFF
TRBJ2-5	14	NA	TRBV7-9	NA	TGTGCCAGCAGACCCCGTGGGGCCCGAGAGACCCAGTACTTC	CASRPRGARETQYF
TRBJ1-4	15	NA	TRBV3-1/TRBV3-2	TRBD1	TGTGCCAGCAGCCCCCGGACAGGGGGTAATGAAAAACTGTTTTTT	CASSPRTGGNEKLFF
TRBJ1-4	15	once	TRBV18	NA	TGTGCCAGCTCACCAACATGGGGCAAAAATGAAAAACTGTTTTTT	CASSPTWGKNEKLFF
TRBJ1-4	14	NA	TRBV7-2	TRBD1	TGTGCCAGCAGCTTCGGGGACAGGCTTGAAAAACTGTTTTTT	CASSFGDRLEKLFF
TRBJ2-2	12	NA	TRBV28	TRBD1	TGTGCCAGCAGGTCGTTACAGGGGCGGCTGTTTTTT	CASRSLQGRLFF
TRBJ2-2	16	NA	TRBV7-7	NA	TGTGCCAGCAGCTTAGCTGCGAGTTCGAACACCGGGGAGCTGTTTTTT	CASSLAASSNTGELFF
TRBJ1-4	13	NA	TRBV2	NA	TGTGCCAGCAATATGGGGCGAGGTGAAAAACTGTTTTTT	CASNMGRGEKLFF
TRBJ2-2	15	NA	TRBV7-6	NA	TGTGCCAGCAGCTTAGAGAACACGAACACCGGGGAGCTGTTTTTT	CASSLENTNTGELFF
TRBJ1-1	12	NA	TRBV11-2	NA	TGTGCCAGCAGCTTGCGGGGGACTGAAGCTTTCTTT	CASSLRGTEAFF
TRBJ1-4	12	NA	TRBV19	NA	TGTGCCAGTAGTACTACCAATGAAAAACTGTTTTTT	CASSTTNEKLFF
TRBJ2-5	14	NA	TRBV11-2	NA	TGTGCCAGCAGCTTACGCCAGGATGTTAGGACCCAGTACTTC	CASSLRQDVRTQYF
TRBJ2-1	14	NA	TRBV5-1	TRBD2	TGCGCCAGCAGCTGGGAGGGACTATACAATGAGCAGTTCTTC	CASSWEGLYNEQFF
TRBJ1-5	15	NA	TRBV15	TRBD1	TGTGCCACCAGCACCGGACAGGGGGCGGGGCAGCCCCAGCATTTT	CATSTGQGAGQPQHF
TRBJ2-1	12	NA	TRBV12-5	NA	TGTGCTAGCCAGGGGAATCCCAATGAGCAGTTCTTC	CASQGNPNEQFF
TRBJ2-4	14	few	TRBV19	TRBD1	TGTGCCAGTAGTATAATGGGACAGAAAAACATTCAGTACTTC	CASSIMGQKNIQYF
TRBJ2-1	15	NA	TRBV6-5	NA	TGTGCCAGCAGTTACTCGATGGCAGCTAGTAATGAGCAGTTCTTC	CASSYSMAASNEQFF
TRBJ2-4	15	NA	TRBV29-1	NA	TGCAGCGTAGCCCCAGGGGAAGGGGGCAAAAACATTCAGTACTTC	CSVAPGEGGKNIQYF